These 28 T cell receptor beta chains came from one sample sequenced in a study of blood T cell repertoires in COVID-19. Repertoires were generated with immunoSEQ multiplex PCR, while TCRdb's copy carries only in-frame clones and drops some. This table has about 53,000 clones, just under 85% appearing once. Sequenced input: peripheral blood. These receptors were obtained from a human donor in a cohort sampled during active COVID-19.

The chain has TRBV15 and TRBJ2-3; 10 nucleotides match TRBD1. Trimming took 2 bases from V and 5 from J; bases not matched to a gene: 7. This CDR3 spans 16 amino acids. The germline CDR1 and CDR2 sequences are LNHNV and YYDKDF (reference sequence). The DNA for the CDR3 is TGTGCCACCAGCAGAACGACAGGGGGCGTGATAGATACGCAGTATTTT. Its protein product is CATSRTTGGVIDTQYF.

The rearrangement uses TRBV27 and TRBJ2-3; D not certain. This CDR3 spans 13 amino acids. In germline, CDR1 is MNHEY, CDR2 SMNVEV (reference sequence). V lost 4 bases, J lost 0 bases, and 5 bases lay in between. The CDR3 sequence is CASSSASTDTQYF. The CDR3 region has the DNA TGTGCCAGCAGTTCTGCGAGCACAGATACGCAGTATTTT.

The CDR3 reads CASSLETGGVSEAFF. Written as DNA, the CDR3 is TGTGCCAGCAGCTTAGAAACAGGGGGAGTTTCTGAAGCTTTCTTT. This chain uses TRBV7-9 with TRBJ1-1, with 8 positions matching TRBD1. This CDR3 has 15 residues. The germline V gene encodes CDR1 SEHNR and CDR2 FQNEAQ (reference sequence). The junction had 7 bases not matched to a gene; V was cut back by 1 base and J by 6 bases.

The rearrangement links TRBV19 to TRBJ2-5; unclear D gene. V lost 5 bases and J lost 4, with 5 bases in between. The CDR3 has 11 residues. Germline lookup yields CDR1 LNHDA and CDR2 SQIVND (reference sequence). The CDR3 loop is CASSALETQYF. The CDR3 nucleotides are TGTGCCAGTAGTGCACTAGAGACCCAGTACTTC. Drawing the rest from reference TRBV19 and TRBJ2-5, the complete variable domain is DGGITQSPKYLFRKEGQNVTLSCEQNLNHDAMYWYRQDPGQGLRLIYYSQIVNDFQKGDIAEGYSVSREKKESFPLTVTSAQKNPTAFYLCASSALETQYFGPGTRLLVL.

The rearrangement uses TRBV2 and TRBJ2-5, with 7 nucleotides matching TRBD1. The CDR3 loop spans 13 amino acids. The germline V gene has CDR1 SNHLY and CDR2 FYNNEI. J gave up 2 bases and V 6 bases, and 3 bases lay outside the gene matches. CDR3: CASRDRVQETQYF. The DNA of the CDR3 is TGTGCCAGCAGAGACAGGGTTCAAGAGACCCAGTACTTC. Looking up the rest from reference TRBV2 and TRBJ2-5 gives the full variable domain: EPEVTQTPSHQVTQMGQEVILRCVPISNHLYFYWYRQILGQKVEFLVSFYNNEISEKSEIFDDQFSVERPDGSNFTLKIRSTKLEDSAMYFCASRDRVQETQYFGPGTRLLVL.

This rearrangement joins TRBV5-4 to TRBJ1-1; D is unclear. The V end was cut by 6 bases, the J end by 1 base, with 22 bases between. The length of the CDR3 is 17 residues. The germline V gene has CDR1 SGHNT and CDR2 YYREEE (reference sequence). The CDR3 DNA reads as TGTGCCAGCATCCCCCCAGGAGGCAAGAAAAGGAACACTGAAGCTTTCTTT. Protein: CASIPPGGKKRNTEAFF.

The V call is TRBV28, the J call TRBJ2-5; 9 nucleotides line up with TRBD1. The CDR3 is made up of 15 amino acids. V shed 5 bases and J 5 bases; nucleotides not matched to a gene: 9. Germline V gives CDR1 MDHEN, CDR2 SYDVKM. CDR3 loop: CASSISDRGEETQYF. The CDR3 bases are TGTGCCAGCAGTATCTCGGACAGGGGAGAGGAGACCCAGTACTTC.

The chain combines TRBV27 with TRBJ2-5; a possible D gene is TRBD2 (6 bases). The CDR3 runs 14 residues. Trimming left V 2 bases short and J 5 bases short, with 12 bases between. CDR1 MNHEY and CDR2 SMNVEV come from the germline V gene (reference sequence). CDR3 DNA: TGTGCCAGCAGTTTAGTAGGGGCGGGGGAGACCCAGTACTTC. Translated: CASSLVGAGETQYF.

This chain links TRBV7-2 with TRBJ2-2; TRBD2 might be the D (6 bases). This CDR3 spans 17 amino acids. CDR1 and CDR2 from the germline V gene are SGHTA and FQGNSA. V lost 1 base, J lost 4 bases, and 16 bases lay in between. Here the CDR3 DNA reads TGTGCCAGCAGCTTAGAGTCCCTTAAGGGAGGCACCGGGGAGCTGTTTTTT. It is translated as CASSLESLKGGTGELFF.

This clone appeared a single time. The chain links TRBV3-1 (or the pseudogene TRBV3-2) to TRBJ1-5; maybe TRBD1 (5 bases). This CDR3 has 15 residues. Germline V CDR1 and CDR2: LGHDT, YNNKEL (reference sequence). Trimming removed 7 bases from V and 0 bases from J, with 13 bases in between. The CDR3: CASTLLGGSNQPQHF. The CDR3 nucleotides read TGTGCCAGCACCCTACTCGGGGGTAGCAATCAGCCCCAGCATTTT.

The V call is TRBV5-1, the J call TRBJ1-4; unclear D gene. The CDR3 runs to 16 residues. Looked up from germline, CDR1 is SGHRS and CDR2 is YFSETQ. Trimming stripped 2 bases from V and 5 bases from J, with 16 bases between. In DNA form, the CDR3 reads TGCGCCAGCAGCTTAGGCGGGCTGGTGGTAAATGAAAAACTGTTTTTT. Translated, it gives CASSLGGLVVNEKLFF.

The chain links TRBV5-5 to TRBJ2-2, with TRBD1 matching 8 bases. After removal of 6 bases from V and 1 base from J, the junction contained 2 bases not matched to a gene. CDR3 size: 14 residues. The germline V gene encodes CDR1 SGHKS and CDR2 YYEKEE (reference sequence). The DNA for the CDR3 is TGTGCCAGCACCGGGACAGGGAACACCGGGGAGCTGTTTTTT. It specifies CASTGTGNTGELFF.

This clone showed up just a few times. The chain links TRBV20-1 to TRBJ2-7, with D possibly TRBD2 on 5 matching bases. This CDR3 spans 11 amino acids. Trimming shortened V by 3 bases and J by 6 bases, and 9 bases separated the two germline ends. Germline assignment: CDR1 DFQATT and CDR2 SNEGSKA (reference sequence). The CDR3 spells CSASKRREQYF. In nucleotides, the CDR3 is TGCAGTGCTAGCAAGCGGCGCGAGCAGTACTTC.

The chain combines TRBV10-3 with TRBJ2-5; tentative D call: TRBD1 (6 bases). Germline V gives CDR1 ENHRY, CDR2 SYGVKD. The CDR3 totals 15 residues. V lost 4 bases, J lost 1 base, and 13 bases lay in between. CDR3 nucleotides: TGTGCCATCAGTGTGAATCGGGACATCCAAGAGACCCAGTACTTC. It yields the protein CAISVNRDIQETQYF.

V gene TRBV5-6 combines with J gene TRBJ1-3, with D uncertain. The CDR3 covers 13 residues. V was cut by 2 bases and J by 8 bases, with 11 bases left in between. CDR1 is SGHDT and CDR2 is YYEEEE in the germline V gene. CDR3 protein: CASSFNGEDTIYF. In DNA, the CDR3 is TGTGCCAGCAGCTTTAACGGGGAAGACACCATATATTTT.

The chain couples TRBV5-8 to TRBJ2-1; 8 nucleotides match TRBD2. CDR3 length: 15 residues. Germline loops: CDR1 SGHTS, CDR2 YDEGEE. After removal of 0 bases from V and 5 bases from J, the junction contained 4 bases not matched to a gene. The CDR3 sequence is CASSLGGLGDNEQFF. CDR3 coding DNA: TGTGCCAGCAGCTTGGGGGGACTAGGGGACAATGAGCAGTTCTTC.

V is TRBV19 and J is TRBJ2-7, with 7 bases identical to TRBD2. V lost 6 bases and J lost 6; bases outside the gene matches: 11. The CDR3 is 14 residues long. Germline loops: CDR1 LNHDA, CDR2 SQIVND (reference sequence). CDR3 protein: CASSGWEGLGEQYF. The CDR3 DNA is TGTGCCAGTAGCGGCTGGGAGGGGTTGGGCGAGCAGTACTTC.

The chain couples TRBV27 to TRBJ1-4, with D tentatively TRBD1 (6 bases). Per germline, CDR1 MNHEY and CDR2 SMNVEV (reference sequence). The CDR3 contains 19 residues. Trimming removed 3 bases at V and 3 bases at J, with 23 bases between. CDR3 amino acids: CASSFKGGSFSLANEKLFF. The DNA of the CDR3 is TGTGCCAGCAGTTTTAAGGGGGGGTCTTTTTCTTTGGCTAATGAAAAACTGTTTTTT.

This clone appeared once. The rearrangement joins TRBV19 to TRBJ2-5; D ambiguous. V was cut by 8 bases and J by 7 bases, with 11 bases left in between. CDR1 and CDR2 from the germline V gene are LNHDA and SQIVND (reference sequence). The CDR3 loop spans 11 amino acids. The CDR3 region is CASSRGGTQYF. The CDR3 bases are TGTGCCAGTTCCCGAGGCGGGACCCAGTACTTC.

The V and J genes are TRBV7-2 and TRBJ1-2, with TRBD1 matching 7 bases. The V gene's germline CDR1 is SGHTA and CDR2 FQGNSA. Unmatched junction bases numbered 2, after V lost 5 bases and J lost 2 bases. The length of the CDR3 is 13 residues. This CDR3 is CASSLGQNYGYTF. The DNA for the CDR3 is TGTGCCAGCAGCCTGGGACAGAACTATGGCTACACCTTC.

The V call is TRBV5-6, the J call TRBJ2-6; D gene uncertain. The V gene lost 1 base and the J gene lost 0 bases, with 5 bases spanning the gap. The CDR3 spans 15 residues. The germline CDR1 and CDR2 sequences are SGHDT and YYEEEE. The CDR3 nucleotides read TGTGCCAGCAGCTTGAGGAGCTCTGGGGCCAACGTCCTGACTTTC. Amino acid sequence: CASSLRSSGANVLTF.

The table lists this clone with a count of one. This rearrangement joins TRBV6-5 to TRBJ2-3; D might be TRBD2 (5 bases). From germline, CDR1 is MNHEY and CDR2 SVGAGI. V gave up 6 bases and J gave up 2 bases, with 12 bases separating them. CDR3 length equals 14 residues. The CDR3 DNA is TGTGCCAGCAGCCAGCGGATGGACACAGATACGCAGTATTTT. Its protein is CASSQRMDTDTQYF.

The chain joins TRBV6-2 or TRBV6-3 to TRBJ2-1; D is perhaps TRBD2 (6 bases). The CDR3 has 17 residues. Looked up from germline, CDR1 is MNHEY and CDR2 is SVGEGT. V lost 0 bases, J lost 2 bases, and 14 bases lay in between. The CDR3 region is CASSYSAAGGPYNEQFF. The CDR3 bases are TGTGCCAGCAGTTACTCGGCTGCCGGGGGACCCTACAATGAGCAGTTCTTC.

This chain uses TRBV6-5 with TRBJ2-7, with TRBD1 matching 8 bases. CDR1 is MNHEY, CDR2 SVGAGI, per germline. This CDR3 is built from 13 residues. V was pared by 10 bases and J by 6 bases, with 11 bases of the junction left unmatched. In DNA, the CDR3 is TGTGCCACCACTACAGGGGGGTGGTCCGAGCAGTACTTC. Protein: CATTTGGWSEQYF.

V usage is TRBV14 and J usage is TRBJ2-7; TRBD2 agrees at 10 bases. CDR1 is SGHDN, CDR2 FVKESK, per germline. The CDR3 has 17 residues. Germline trimming cut 0 bases from V and 3 bases from J; bases unmatched to any gene: 8. The CDR3 spells CASSQDLSGRPNYEQYF. The DNA for the CDR3 is TGTGCCAGCAGCCAAGATCTTAGCGGGAGGCCGAACTACGAGCAGTACTTC.

This sequence joins TRBV11-2 and TRBJ2-2; 10 nucleotides agree with TRBD2. CDR1 SGHAT and CDR2 FQNNGV come from the germline V gene. The CDR3 sequence is 16 residues long. Unmatched junction bases numbered 11, after V lost 6 bases and J lost 7 bases. CDR3: CASRALAGVSDGELFF. The DNA of the CDR3 is TGTGCCAGCAGGGCCCTAGCGGGGGTCTCGGACGGGGAGCTGTTTTTT.

This clone was picked up one time. The gene calls are TRBV10-3 and TRBJ2-5; 7 bases are shared with TRBD2. The CDR3 runs to 13 residues. Germline CDR1 reads ENHRY; CDR2 reads SYGVKD. The junction had 8 bases not matched to a gene; V was cut back by 11 bases and J by 2 bases. The CDR3 DNA follows: TGTGCCGGGGGGAGCGGGGCTCAAGAGACCCAGTACTTC. Translated: CAGGSGAQETQYF.

The chain employs TRBV2 and TRBJ1-2; TRBD1 aligns across 8 bases. Looked up from germline, CDR1 is SNHLY and CDR2 is FYNNEI. The CDR3 covers 18 residues. V was clipped by 7 bases and J by 6 bases; unmatched bases: 22. DNA of the CDR3: TGTGCCAGCACCGATCCGCCGGACAGGGCACCGTATCGTGATGGCTACACCTTC. Amino acids: CASTDPPDRAPYRDGYTF.